These T cell receptor beta chains were read from a single sample in a study of cytomegalovirus exposure and HLA in healthy donors. Profiled with immunoSEQ multiplex PCR; TCRdb holds only in-frame clones, not every one. Seen here are roughly 150,000 clones, about 80% observed once, and the top ten hold 5.5% to 7%. Material for sequencing was PBMCs. The receptor source for this set is a woman aged 40 to 50 in good health and CMV-seropositive. The CDR3 runs from the conserved cysteine through the conserved F or W. Fields, in order: clone size, J gene, V gene, D gene, CDR3 protein, CDR3 DNA. The D gene is left open where the match is weak. Clone size is given for some rows only: seen once, a few or many times, or a class if the clone is expanded.

clone_size: few; j_call: TRBJ2-7; v_call: TRBV15; d_call: TRBD1; cdr3_aa: CATSNLDRGSYEQYF; cdr3_nt: TGTGCCACCAGCAACTTGGACAGGGGATCCTACGAGCAGTACTTC
clone_size: few; j_call: TRBJ2-1; v_call: TRBV4-2; d_call: TRBD1; cdr3_aa: CASSQDFGQGFNEQFF; cdr3_nt: TGTGCCAGCAGCCAAGATTTCGGACAGGGTTTTAATGAGCAGTTCTTC
clone_size: -; j_call: TRBJ1-3; v_call: TRBV7-9; d_call: -; cdr3_aa: CASSSHPGLPSGNTIYF; cdr3_nt: TGTGCCAGCAGCTCCCACCCCGGACTTCCCTCTGGAAACACCATATATTTT
clone_size: once; j_call: TRBJ2-7; v_call: TRBV2; d_call: TRBD1; cdr3_aa: CARGQSSYEQYF; cdr3_nt: TGTGCCAGGGGACAGAGCTCCTACGAGCAGTACTTC
clone_size: -; j_call: TRBJ1-1; v_call: TRBV29-1; d_call: -; cdr3_aa: CSVGDREATEAFF; cdr3_nt: TGCAGCGTCGGGGATAGAGAAGCCACTGAAGCTTTCTTT
clone_size: -; j_call: TRBJ2-2; v_call: TRBV5-4; d_call: TRBD1; cdr3_aa: CASSFDRVRGNTGELFF; cdr3_nt: TGTGCCAGCAGCTTTGACAGGGTCAGAGGGAACACCGGGGAGCTGTTTTTT
clone_size: -; j_call: TRBJ1-2; v_call: TRBV4-2; d_call: -; cdr3_aa: CASSQGGNYGYTF; cdr3_nt: TGTGCCAGCAGCCAAGGGGGCAACTATGGCTACACCTTC
clone_size: -; j_call: TRBJ1-3; v_call: TRBV4-1; d_call: -; cdr3_aa: CASSQERRNSGNTIYF; cdr3_nt: TGCGCCAGCAGCCAAGAGCGGCGGAACTCTGGAAACACCATATATTTT
clone_size: -; j_call: TRBJ1-6; v_call: TRBV6-1; d_call: TRBD1; cdr3_aa: CASSLQGARNSPLHF; cdr3_nt: TGTGCCAGCAGTTTACAGGGGGCAAGAAATTCACCCCTCCACTTT
clone_size: -; j_call: TRBJ2-1; v_call: TRBV4-1; d_call: -; cdr3_aa: CASSQTQGGQFF; cdr3_nt: TGCGCCAGCAGCCAAACCCAGGGGGGGCAGTTCTTC
clone_size: few; j_call: TRBJ2-7; v_call: TRBV5-1; d_call: TRBD2; cdr3_aa: CASSLGGLPAYEQYF; cdr3_nt: TGCGCCAGCAGCTTGGGGGGACTACCCGCCTACGAGCAGTACTTC
clone_size: -; j_call: TRBJ1-1; v_call: TRBV10-3; d_call: TRBD1; cdr3_aa: CAISFTGGANTEAFF; cdr3_nt: TGTGCCATCAGTTTCACAGGGGGCGCGAACACTGAAGCTTTCTTT
clone_size: -; j_call: TRBJ1-2; v_call: TRBV5-1; d_call: TRBD1; cdr3_aa: CASRGQARLLNYGYTF; cdr3_nt: TGCGCCAGCAGGGGACAGGCTCGTCTTTTGAACTATGGCTACACCTTC
clone_size: once; j_call: TRBJ2-1; v_call: TRBV18; d_call: TRBD1; cdr3_aa: CASSPPGQAGNEQFF; cdr3_nt: TGTGCCAGCTCACCACCCGGACAGGCGGGCAATGAGCAGTTCTTC
clone_size: -; j_call: TRBJ2-5; v_call: TRBV7-2; d_call: -; cdr3_aa: CASSLNRQETQYF; cdr3_nt: TGTGCCAGCAGCTTGAACAGGCAAGAGACCCAGTACTTC
clone_size: -; j_call: TRBJ2-1; v_call: TRBV2; d_call: TRBD2; cdr3_aa: CASRREGRNEQFF; cdr3_nt: TGTGCCAGCCGACGGGAGGGCCGGAATGAGCAGTTCTTC
clone_size: -; j_call: TRBJ2-3; v_call: TRBV20-1; d_call: TRBD2; cdr3_aa: CSANKRGTFYF; cdr3_nt: TGCAGTGCCAACAAGCGGGGGACGTTCTATTTT
clone_size: -; j_call: TRBJ1-4; v_call: TRBV11-3; d_call: TRBD1; cdr3_aa: CASSARDRGNEKLFF; cdr3_nt: TGTGCCAGCAGCGCCCGGGACAGGGGTAATGAAAAACTGTTTTTT
clone_size: few; j_call: TRBJ1-2; v_call: TRBV7-2; d_call: TRBD1; cdr3_aa: CASSDRDPLSGYTF; cdr3_nt: TGTGCCAGCAGCGACAGGGATCCCTTGAGTGGCTACACCTTC
clone_size: once; j_call: TRBJ2-1; v_call: TRBV6-6; d_call: TRBD2; cdr3_aa: CASSPGTSGINEQFF; cdr3_nt: TGTGCCAGCAGCCCCGGGACTAGCGGGATTAATGAGCAGTTCTTC
clone_size: -; j_call: TRBJ2-1; v_call: TRBV28; d_call: TRBD1; cdr3_aa: CASSSGQGYNEQFF; cdr3_nt: TGTGCCAGCAGCTCGGGACAGGGTTACAATGAGCAGTTCTTC
clone_size: -; j_call: TRBJ2-3; v_call: TRBV6-6; d_call: TRBD2; cdr3_aa: CASSRTSPTDTQYF; cdr3_nt: TGTGCCAGCAGCCGGACTAGCCCCACAGATACGCAGTATTTT
clone_size: -; j_call: TRBJ2-5; v_call: TRBV27; d_call: -; cdr3_aa: CASSEGPETQYF; cdr3_nt: TGTGCCAGCAGTGAGGGCCCAGAGACCCAGTACTTC
clone_size: -; j_call: TRBJ2-2; v_call: TRBV28; d_call: -; cdr3_aa: CASSPPGRNTGELFF; cdr3_nt: TGTGCCAGCAGTCCCCCAGGCAGGAACACCGGGGAGCTGTTTTTT
clone_size: -; j_call: TRBJ2-1; v_call: TRBV10-2; d_call: -; cdr3_aa: CASSISRVHEQFF; cdr3_nt: TGCGCCAGCAGTATTTCGAGGGTCCATGAGCAGTTCTTC
clone_size: few; j_call: TRBJ1-1; v_call: TRBV11-2; d_call: -; cdr3_aa: CASSILEGTEAFF; cdr3_nt: TGTGCCAGCAGTATTCTAGAGGGCACTGAAGCTTTCTTT
clone_size: -; j_call: TRBJ2-7; v_call: TRBV28; d_call: -; cdr3_aa: CASSLWTTYEQYF; cdr3_nt: TGTGCCAGCAGTTTATGGACTACCTACGAGCAGTACTTC
clone_size: -; j_call: TRBJ2-5; v_call: TRBV5-1; d_call: -; cdr3_aa: CASSLASTGLIPETQYF; cdr3_nt: TGCGCCAGCAGCTTGGCCTCGACAGGTTTGATTCCGGAGACCCAGTACTTC
clone_size: -; j_call: TRBJ2-1; v_call: TRBV25-1; d_call: TRBD1; cdr3_aa: CASIGTGADNEQFF; cdr3_nt: TGTGCCAGCATAGGGACAGGGGCAGACAATGAGCAGTTCTTC
clone_size: -; j_call: TRBJ1-4; v_call: TRBV19; d_call: TRBD1; cdr3_aa: CASSTVGQGLKKLFF; cdr3_nt: TGTGCCAGTAGTACAGTGGGACAGGGACTTAAAAAACTGTTTTTT
clone_size: -; j_call: TRBJ2-7; v_call: TRBV6-1; d_call: -; cdr3_aa: CASRDTYEQYF; cdr3_nt: TGTGCCAGCAGGGACACCTACGAGCAGTACTTC
clone_size: few; j_call: TRBJ2-1; v_call: TRBV29-1; d_call: TRBD2; cdr3_aa: CSVNGGSSYNEQFF; cdr3_nt: TGCAGCGTTAATGGCGGGAGCTCCTACAATGAGCAGTTCTTC
clone_size: few; j_call: TRBJ2-4; v_call: TRBV28; d_call: TRBD2; cdr3_aa: CASSEVAGGSPGPKNIQYF; cdr3_nt: TGTGCCAGCAGTGAAGTAGCGGGAGGGTCCCCTGGGCCCAAAAACATTCAGTACTTC
clone_size: -; j_call: TRBJ2-1; v_call: TRBV28; d_call: TRBD2; cdr3_aa: CASSPMTGGRYEQFF; cdr3_nt: TGTGCCAGCAGTCCCATGACGGGAGGGCGTTATGAGCAGTTCTTC
clone_size: few; j_call: TRBJ2-1; v_call: TRBV29-1; d_call: TRBD2; cdr3_aa: CSAWGSGKIYEQFF; cdr3_nt: TGCAGCGCTTGGGGGAGCGGGAAGATATATGAGCAGTTCTTC
clone_size: -; j_call: TRBJ1-6; v_call: TRBV6-1; d_call: TRBD1; cdr3_aa: CASRQGANSPLHF; cdr3_nt: TGTGCCAGCCGACAGGGGGCTAATTCACCCCTCCACTTT
clone_size: once; j_call: TRBJ1-4; v_call: TRBV6-6; d_call: TRBD1; cdr3_aa: CASSRSRGQDNEKLFF; cdr3_nt: TGTGCCAGCAGCCGATCCAGGGGGCAGGATAATGAAAAACTGTTTTTT
clone_size: -; j_call: TRBJ1-3; v_call: TRBV13; d_call: -; cdr3_aa: CASSSPGLPSGNTIYF; cdr3_nt: TGTGCCAGCAGCTCCCCGGGACTCCCCTCTGGAAACACCATATATTTT
clone_size: once; j_call: TRBJ2-7; v_call: TRBV6-6; d_call: TRBD2; cdr3_aa: CASSIAGADHEQYF; cdr3_nt: TGTGCCAGCAGCATAGCGGGAGCGGACCACGAGCAGTACTTC
clone_size: -; j_call: TRBJ2-1; v_call: TRBV7-6; d_call: TRBD2; cdr3_aa: CASGFRSGTPNEQFF; cdr3_nt: TGTGCCAGCGGGTTTAGGAGCGGGACCCCCAATGAGCAGTTCTTC
clone_size: -; j_call: TRBJ1-5; v_call: TRBV27; d_call: -; cdr3_aa: CASSLRRNQPQHF; cdr3_nt: TGTGCCAGCAGTTTACGTCGCAATCAGCCCCAGCATTTT
clone_size: -; j_call: TRBJ1-2; v_call: TRBV6-1; d_call: -; cdr3_aa: CASSYEESYYGYTF; cdr3_nt: TGTGCCAGCAGCTATGAGGAGAGCTACTATGGCTACACCTTC
clone_size: -; j_call: TRBJ2-1; v_call: TRBV9; d_call: TRBD1; cdr3_aa: CASSTWIGTAARNEQFF; cdr3_nt: TGTGCCAGCAGCACCTGGATCGGGACAGCGGCCCGCAATGAGCAGTTCTTC
clone_size: -; j_call: TRBJ2-2; v_call: TRBV7-9; d_call: TRBD2; cdr3_aa: CASSLRSGSVAGELFF; cdr3_nt: TGTGCCAGCAGCTTACGTAGCGGGAGTGTTGCCGGGGAGCTGTTTTTT
clone_size: -; j_call: TRBJ1-2; v_call: TRBV29-1; d_call: -; cdr3_aa: CSVEPQRAGDGYTF; cdr3_nt: TGCAGCGTTGAACCTCAACGGGCCGGGGATGGCTACACCTTC
clone_size: -; j_call: TRBJ2-1; v_call: TRBV4-2; d_call: TRBD2; cdr3_aa: CASSRGAGGDNEQFF; cdr3_nt: TGTGCCAGCAGCCGTGGTGCCGGGGGGGACAATGAGCAGTTCTTC
clone_size: once; j_call: TRBJ2-2; v_call: TRBV27; d_call: -; cdr3_aa: CASRERVTGELFF; cdr3_nt: TGTGCCAGCAGGGAGAGGGTAACCGGGGAGCTGTTTTTT
clone_size: -; j_call: TRBJ1-5; v_call: TRBV5-1; d_call: -; cdr3_aa: CASSLGQAGGPQHF; cdr3_nt: TGCGCCAGCAGCTTGGGACAGGCGGGGGGGCCCCAGCATTTT
clone_size: -; j_call: TRBJ2-2; v_call: TRBV5-1; d_call: TRBD1; cdr3_aa: CASSTGVTGELFF; cdr3_nt: TGCGCCAGCAGTACAGGGGTCACCGGGGAGCTGTTTTTT
clone_size: -; j_call: TRBJ1-1; v_call: TRBV6-6; d_call: -; cdr3_aa: CASAKGGFWTEAFF; cdr3_nt: TGTGCCAGCGCTAAAGGGGGTTTCTGGACTGAAGCTTTCTTT
clone_size: once; j_call: TRBJ2-7; v_call: TRBV7-9; d_call: TRBD2; cdr3_aa: CASSPGRVGGRSYEQYF; cdr3_nt: TGTGCCAGCAGCCCAGGGCGAGTCGGGGGGAGATCCTACGAGCAGTACTTC
clone_size: -; j_call: TRBJ1-4; v_call: TRBV27; d_call: -; cdr3_aa: CASSYSAPGHRSSPEEKLFF; cdr3_nt: TGTGCCAGCAGTTATTCCGCCCCGGGACACCGCTCTTCGCCCGAAGAAAAACTGTTTTTT
clone_size: -; j_call: TRBJ2-7; v_call: TRBV2; d_call: -; cdr3_aa: CASLWQGYEQYF; cdr3_nt: TGTGCCAGCCTGTGGCAGGGCTACGAGCAGTACTTC
clone_size: -; j_call: TRBJ2-4; v_call: TRBV23-1; d_call: -; cdr3_aa: CASQPWGDIQYF; cdr3_nt: TGCGCCAGTCAGCCTTGGGGGGACATTCAGTACTTC
clone_size: -; j_call: TRBJ2-2; v_call: TRBV5-1; d_call: -; cdr3_aa: CASSLEGVDTGELFF; cdr3_nt: TGCGCCAGCAGCTTGGAGGGGGTCGACACCGGGGAGCTGTTTTTT
clone_size: once; j_call: TRBJ2-1; v_call: TRBV19; d_call: TRBD2; cdr3_aa: CASSIWRGRPYNEQFF; cdr3_nt: TGTGCCAGTAGTATATGGCGCGGGAGGCCGTACAATGAGCAGTTCTTC
clone_size: -; j_call: TRBJ2-2; v_call: TRBV6-5; d_call: -; cdr3_aa: CASRDRFSNTGELFF; cdr3_nt: TGTGCCAGCAGAGACAGGTTTTCGAACACCGGGGAGCTGTTTTTT
clone_size: -; j_call: TRBJ2-7; v_call: TRBV28; d_call: TRBD1; cdr3_aa: CASHSHGDRAYEQYF; cdr3_nt: TGTGCCAGCCATTCGCATGGGGACAGGGCCTACGAGCAGTACTTC
clone_size: -; j_call: TRBJ2-5; v_call: TRBV2; d_call: TRBD1; cdr3_aa: CASKGLQGRETQYF; cdr3_nt: TGTGCCAGCAAGGGATTACAGGGGCGAGAGACCCAGTACTTC